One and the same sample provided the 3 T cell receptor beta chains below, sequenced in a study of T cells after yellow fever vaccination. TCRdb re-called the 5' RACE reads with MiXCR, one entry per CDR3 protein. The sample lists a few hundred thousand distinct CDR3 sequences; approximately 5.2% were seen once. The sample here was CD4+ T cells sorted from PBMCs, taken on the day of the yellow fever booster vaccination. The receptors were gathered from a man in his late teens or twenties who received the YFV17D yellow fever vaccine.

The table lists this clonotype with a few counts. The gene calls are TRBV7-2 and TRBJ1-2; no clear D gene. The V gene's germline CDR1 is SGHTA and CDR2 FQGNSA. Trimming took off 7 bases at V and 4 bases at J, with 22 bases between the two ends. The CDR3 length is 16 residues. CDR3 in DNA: TGTGCCAGCACCCCCTCCGGCAGCAGGTCAAGCTATGGCTACACCTTC. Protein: CASTPSGSRSSYGYTF.

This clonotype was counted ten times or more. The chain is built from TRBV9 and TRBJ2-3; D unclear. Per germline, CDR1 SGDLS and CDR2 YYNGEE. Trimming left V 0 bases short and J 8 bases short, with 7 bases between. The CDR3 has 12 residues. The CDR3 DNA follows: TGTGCCAGCAGCGTAGAATGGAGTACGCAGTATTTT. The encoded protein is CASSVEWSTQYF.

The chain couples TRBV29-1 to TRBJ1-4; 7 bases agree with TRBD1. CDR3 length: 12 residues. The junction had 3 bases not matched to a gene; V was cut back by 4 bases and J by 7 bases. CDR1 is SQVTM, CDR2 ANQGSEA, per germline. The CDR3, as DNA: TGCAGCGTTGGACAGGGTGGTGAAAAACTGTTTTTT. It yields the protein CSVGQGGEKLFF.